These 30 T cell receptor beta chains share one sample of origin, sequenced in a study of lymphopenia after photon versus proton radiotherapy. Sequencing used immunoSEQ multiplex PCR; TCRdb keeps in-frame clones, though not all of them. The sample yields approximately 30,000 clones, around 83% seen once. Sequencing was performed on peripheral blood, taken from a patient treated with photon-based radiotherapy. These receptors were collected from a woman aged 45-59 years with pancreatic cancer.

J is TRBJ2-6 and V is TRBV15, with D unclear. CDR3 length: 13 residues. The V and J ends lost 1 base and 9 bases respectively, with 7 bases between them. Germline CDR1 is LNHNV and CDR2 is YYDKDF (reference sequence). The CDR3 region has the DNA TGTGCCACCAGCAGAGTCCCCAGCAACGTCCTGACTTTC. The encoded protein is CATSRVPSNVLTF.

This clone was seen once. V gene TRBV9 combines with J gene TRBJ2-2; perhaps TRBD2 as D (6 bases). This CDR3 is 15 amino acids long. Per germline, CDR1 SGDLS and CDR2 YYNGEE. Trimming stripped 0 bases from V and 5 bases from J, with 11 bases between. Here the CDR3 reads CASSVEAGPTGELFF. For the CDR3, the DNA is TGTGCCAGCAGCGTAGAGGCGGGGCCGACCGGGGAGCTGTTTTTT. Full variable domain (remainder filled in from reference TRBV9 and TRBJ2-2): DSGVTQTPKHLITATGQRVTLRCSPRSGDLSVYWYQQSLDQGLQFLIQYYNGEERAKGNILERFSAQQFPDLHSELNLSSLELGDSALYFCASSVEAGPTGELFFGEGSRLTVL.

The CDR3 here is CASTSWTDTQYF. CDR3 nucleotide sequence: TGTGCCAGCACATCATGGACAGATACGCAGTATTTT. This chain connects TRBV28 to TRBJ2-3; D is unresolved. CDR1 is MDHEN, CDR2 SYDVKM, per germline. The germline V and J ends were trimmed by 7 bases and 3 bases, with 8 bases remaining between them. This CDR3 has 12 amino acids.

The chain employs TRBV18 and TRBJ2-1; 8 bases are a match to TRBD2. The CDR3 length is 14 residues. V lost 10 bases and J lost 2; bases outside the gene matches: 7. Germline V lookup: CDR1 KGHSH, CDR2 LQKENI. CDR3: CATNSGKTYNEQFF. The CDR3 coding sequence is TGTGCCACGAATAGCGGGAAGACCTACAATGAGCAGTTCTTC. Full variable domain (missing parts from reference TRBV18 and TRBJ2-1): NAGVMQNPRHLVRRRGQEARLRCSPMKGHSHVYWYRQLPEEGLKFMVYLQKENIIDESGMPKERFSAEFPKEGPSILRIQQVVRGDSAAYFCATNSGKTYNEQFFGPGTRLTVL.

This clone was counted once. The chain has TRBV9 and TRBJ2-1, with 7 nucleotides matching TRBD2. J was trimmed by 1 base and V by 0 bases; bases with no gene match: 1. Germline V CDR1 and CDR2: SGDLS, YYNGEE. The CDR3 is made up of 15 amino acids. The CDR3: CASSVVGGSYNEQFF. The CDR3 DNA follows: TGTGCCAGCAGCGTAGTGGGAGGGTCCTACAATGAGCAGTTCTTC.

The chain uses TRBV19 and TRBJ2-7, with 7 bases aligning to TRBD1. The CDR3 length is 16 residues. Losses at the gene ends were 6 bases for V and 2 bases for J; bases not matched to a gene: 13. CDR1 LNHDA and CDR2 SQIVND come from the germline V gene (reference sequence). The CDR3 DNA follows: TGTGCCAGTAGCGAATCGACAGGGATCGGGGCCTACGAGCAGTACTTC. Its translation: CASSESTGIGAYEQYF.

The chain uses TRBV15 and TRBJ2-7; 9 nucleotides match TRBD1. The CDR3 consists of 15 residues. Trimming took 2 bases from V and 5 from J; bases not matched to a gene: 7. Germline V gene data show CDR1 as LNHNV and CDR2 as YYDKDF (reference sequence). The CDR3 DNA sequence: TGTGCCACCAGCAGATACCGGGACAGGGACCACGAGCAGTACTTC. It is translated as CATSRYRDRDHEQYF.

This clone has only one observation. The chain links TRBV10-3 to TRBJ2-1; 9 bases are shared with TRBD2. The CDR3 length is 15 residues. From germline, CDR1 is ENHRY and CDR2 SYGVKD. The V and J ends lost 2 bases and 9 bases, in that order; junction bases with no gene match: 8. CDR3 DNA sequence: TGTGCCATCAGTGAGCTTAGCGGGAGCCCGGGTGAGCAGTTCTTC. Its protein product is CAISELSGSPGEQFF.

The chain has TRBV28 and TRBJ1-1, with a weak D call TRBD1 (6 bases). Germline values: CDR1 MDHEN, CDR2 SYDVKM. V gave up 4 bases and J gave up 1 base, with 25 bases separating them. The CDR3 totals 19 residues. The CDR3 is CASSSLGGQMANRNTEAFF. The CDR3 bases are TGTGCCAGCAGTTCTTTGGGAGGACAGATGGCCAACAGGAACACTGAAGCTTTCTTT.

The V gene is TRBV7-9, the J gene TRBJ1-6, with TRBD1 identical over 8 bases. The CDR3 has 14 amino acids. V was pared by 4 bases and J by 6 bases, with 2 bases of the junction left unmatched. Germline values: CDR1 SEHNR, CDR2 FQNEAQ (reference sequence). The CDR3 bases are TGTGCCAGCAGCTCGACAGGGGTTAATTCACCCCTCCACTTT. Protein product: CASSSTGVNSPLHF.

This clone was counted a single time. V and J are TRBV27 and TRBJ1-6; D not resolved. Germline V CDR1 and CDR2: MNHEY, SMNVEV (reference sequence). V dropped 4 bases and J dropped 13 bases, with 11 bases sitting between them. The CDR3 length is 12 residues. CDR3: CASSSHLLPLHF. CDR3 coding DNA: TGTGCCAGCAGTTCTCACTTGCTGCCCCTCCACTTT.

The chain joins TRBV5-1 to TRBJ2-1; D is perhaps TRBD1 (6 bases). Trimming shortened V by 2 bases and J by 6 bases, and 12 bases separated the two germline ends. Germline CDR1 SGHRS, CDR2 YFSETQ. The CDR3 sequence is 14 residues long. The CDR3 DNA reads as TGCGCCAGCAGCTTAGGGGGAGCGAGCAATGAGCAGTTCTTC. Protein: CASSLGGASNEQFF.

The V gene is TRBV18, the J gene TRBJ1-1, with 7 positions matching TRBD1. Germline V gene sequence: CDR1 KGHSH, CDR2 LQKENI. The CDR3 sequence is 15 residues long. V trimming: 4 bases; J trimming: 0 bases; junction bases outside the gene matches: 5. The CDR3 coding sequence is TGTGCCAGCTCACGACCGACAGGGCTGAACACTGAAGCTTTCTTT. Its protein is CASSRPTGLNTEAFF.

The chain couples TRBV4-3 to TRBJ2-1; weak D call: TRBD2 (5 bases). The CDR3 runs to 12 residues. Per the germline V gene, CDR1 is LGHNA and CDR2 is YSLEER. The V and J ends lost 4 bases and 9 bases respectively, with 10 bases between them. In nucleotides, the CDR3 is TGCGCCAGCAGCCCCCTAGCTGGTGAGCAGTTCTTC. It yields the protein CASSPLAGEQFF.

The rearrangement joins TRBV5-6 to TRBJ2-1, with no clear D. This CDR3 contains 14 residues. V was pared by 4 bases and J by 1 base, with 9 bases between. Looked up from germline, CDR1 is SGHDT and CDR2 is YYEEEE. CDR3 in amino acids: CASSLPDSYNEQFF. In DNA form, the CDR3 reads TGTGCCAGCAGCCTCCCAGATTCCTACAATGAGCAGTTCTTC. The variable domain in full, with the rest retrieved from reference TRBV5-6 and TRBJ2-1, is DAGVTQSPTHLIKTRGQQVTLRCSPKSGHDTVSWYQQALGQGPQFIFQYYEEEERQRGNFPDRFSGHQFPNYSSELNVNALLLGDSALYLCASSLPDSYNEQFFGPGTRLTVL.

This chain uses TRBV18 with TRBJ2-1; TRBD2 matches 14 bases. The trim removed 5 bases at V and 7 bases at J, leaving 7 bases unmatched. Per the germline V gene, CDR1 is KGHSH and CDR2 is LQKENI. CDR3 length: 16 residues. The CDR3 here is CASSNTGTSGSNEQFF. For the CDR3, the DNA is TGTGCCAGCTCAAATACCGGGACTAGCGGGAGTAATGAGCAGTTCTTC.

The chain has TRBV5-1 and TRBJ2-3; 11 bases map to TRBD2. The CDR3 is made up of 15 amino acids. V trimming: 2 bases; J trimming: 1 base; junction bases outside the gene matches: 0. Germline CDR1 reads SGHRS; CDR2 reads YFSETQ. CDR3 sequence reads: CASSLLAGGTDTQYF. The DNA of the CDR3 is TGCGCCAGCAGCTTACTAGCGGGAGGCACAGATACGCAGTATTTT.

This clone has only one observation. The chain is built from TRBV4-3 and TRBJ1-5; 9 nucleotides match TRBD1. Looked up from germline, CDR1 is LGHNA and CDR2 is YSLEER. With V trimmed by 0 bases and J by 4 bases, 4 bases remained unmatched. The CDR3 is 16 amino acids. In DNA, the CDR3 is TGCGCCAGCAGCCAAGAACTCGGACAGGGGAATCAGCCCCAGCATTTT. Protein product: CASSQELGQGNQPQHF.

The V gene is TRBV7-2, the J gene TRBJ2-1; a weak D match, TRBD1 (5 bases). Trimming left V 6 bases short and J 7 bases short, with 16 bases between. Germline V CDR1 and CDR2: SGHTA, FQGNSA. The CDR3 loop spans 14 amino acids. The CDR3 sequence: CASRKQGPGNEQFF. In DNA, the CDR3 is TGTGCCAGCAGGAAACAAGGGCCAGGGAATGAGCAGTTCTTC.

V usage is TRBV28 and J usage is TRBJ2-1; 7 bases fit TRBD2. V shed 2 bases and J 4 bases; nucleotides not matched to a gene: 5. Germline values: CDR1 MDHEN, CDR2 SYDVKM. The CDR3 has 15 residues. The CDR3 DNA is TGTGCCAGCAGTTTAGCCCAGCGGGGTTACAATGAGCAGTTCTTC. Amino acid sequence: CASSLAQRGYNEQFF.

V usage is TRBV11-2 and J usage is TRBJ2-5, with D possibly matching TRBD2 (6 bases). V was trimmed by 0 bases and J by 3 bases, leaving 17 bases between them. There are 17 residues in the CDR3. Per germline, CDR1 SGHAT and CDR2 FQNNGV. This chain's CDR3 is CASSLEGGWKLEETQYF. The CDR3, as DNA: TGTGCCAGCAGCTTAGAGGGGGGATGGAAACTAGAAGAGACCCAGTACTTC.

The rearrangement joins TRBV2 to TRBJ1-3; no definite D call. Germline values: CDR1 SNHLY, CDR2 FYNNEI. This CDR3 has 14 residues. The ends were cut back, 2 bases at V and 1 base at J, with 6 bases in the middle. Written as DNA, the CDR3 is TGTGCCAGCAGTGAACCCAGGTCTGGAAACACCATATATTTT. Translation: CASSEPRSGNTIYF.

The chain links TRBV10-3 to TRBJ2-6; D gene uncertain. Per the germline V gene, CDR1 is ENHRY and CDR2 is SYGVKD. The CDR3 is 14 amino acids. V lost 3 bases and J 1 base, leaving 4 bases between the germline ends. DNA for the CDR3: TGTGCCATCAGTGACAGTTCTGGGGCCAACGTCCTGACTTTC. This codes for CAISDSSGANVLTF.

The CDR3 loop is CASSSQGANVLTF. The CDR3 coding sequence is TGTGCCAGCAGTTCCCAGGGGGCCAACGTCCTGACTTTC. The chain couples TRBV27 to TRBJ2-6; no clear D gene. The CDR3 runs to 13 residues. Germline CDR1 reads MNHEY; CDR2 reads SMNVEV (reference sequence). V was trimmed by 4 bases and J by 4 bases, leaving 5 bases between them. Filled out from reference TRBV27 and TRBJ2-6, the complete variable domain reads EAQVTQNPRYLITVTGKKLTVTCSQNMNHEYMSWYRQDPGLGLRQIYYSMNVEVTDKGDVPEGYKVSRKEKRNFPLILESPSPNQTSLYFCASSSQGANVLTFGAGSRLTVL.

CDR3 region: CASSPLGLAGIGEQFF. CDR3 DNA sequence: TGTGCCAGCAGTCCCCTGGGGCTAGCGGGAATCGGTGAGCAGTTCTTC. V gene TRBV28 combines with J gene TRBJ2-1, with 9 positions matching TRBD2. Trimming took 5 bases from V and 9 from J; bases not matched to a gene: 14. Germline assignment: CDR1 MDHEN and CDR2 SYDVKM. The CDR3 has 16 residues.

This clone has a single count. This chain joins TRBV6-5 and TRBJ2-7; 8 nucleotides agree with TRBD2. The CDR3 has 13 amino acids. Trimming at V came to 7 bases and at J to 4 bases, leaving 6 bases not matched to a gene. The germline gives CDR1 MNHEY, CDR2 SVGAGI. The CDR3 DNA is TGTGCCAGCAAAGATAGCGGGAAGTACGAGCAGTACTTC. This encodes CASKDSGKYEQYF.

The CDR3 nucleotides read TGTGCCAGCAGCGTTGACCGGAGCTCCTACAATGAGCAGTTCTTC. This codes for CASSVDRSSYNEQFF. The chain uses TRBV9 and TRBJ2-1; D unclear. CDR1 and CDR2 from the germline V gene are SGDLS and YYNGEE. V lost 2 bases and J 0 bases, leaving 9 bases between the germline ends. The length of the CDR3 is 15 residues.

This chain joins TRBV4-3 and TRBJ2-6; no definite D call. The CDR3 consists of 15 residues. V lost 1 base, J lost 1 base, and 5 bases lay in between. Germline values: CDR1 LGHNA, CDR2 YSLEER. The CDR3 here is CASSQAFSGANVLTF. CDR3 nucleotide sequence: TGCGCCAGCAGCCAAGCTTTTTCTGGGGCCAACGTCCTGACTTTC.

Here the CDR3 DNA reads TGTGCCAGTAGCCGCGGACAGGGTCCAGATACGCAGTATTTT. Translating gives CASSRGQGPDTQYF. The chain joins TRBV19 to TRBJ2-3; TRBD1 matches 8 bases. Germline CDR1 is LNHDA and CDR2 is SQIVND (reference sequence). The CDR3 contains 14 residues. V was clipped by 6 bases and J by 4 bases; unmatched bases: 6.

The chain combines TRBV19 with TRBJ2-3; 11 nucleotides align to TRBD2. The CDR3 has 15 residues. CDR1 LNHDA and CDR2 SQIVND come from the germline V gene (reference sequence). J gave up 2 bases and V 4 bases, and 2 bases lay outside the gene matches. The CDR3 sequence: CASSTTSGATDTQYF. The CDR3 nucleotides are TGTGCCAGTAGTACGACTAGCGGGGCCACAGATACGCAGTATTTT.